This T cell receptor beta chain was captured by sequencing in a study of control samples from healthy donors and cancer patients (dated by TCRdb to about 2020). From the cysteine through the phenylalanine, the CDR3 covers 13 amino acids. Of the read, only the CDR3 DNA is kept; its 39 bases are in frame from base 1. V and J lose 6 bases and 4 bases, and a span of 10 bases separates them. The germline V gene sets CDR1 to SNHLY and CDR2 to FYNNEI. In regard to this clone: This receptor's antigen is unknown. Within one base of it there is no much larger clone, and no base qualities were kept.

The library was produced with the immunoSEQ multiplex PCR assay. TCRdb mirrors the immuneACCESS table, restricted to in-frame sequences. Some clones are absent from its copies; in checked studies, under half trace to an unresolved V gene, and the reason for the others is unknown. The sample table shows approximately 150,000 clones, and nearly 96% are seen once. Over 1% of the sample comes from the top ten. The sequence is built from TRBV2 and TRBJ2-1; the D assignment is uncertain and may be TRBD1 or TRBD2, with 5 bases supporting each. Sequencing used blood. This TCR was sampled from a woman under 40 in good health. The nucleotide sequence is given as TGTGCCAGCAGGGGGACGGGATACAATGAGCAGTTCTTC. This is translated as CASRGTGYNEQFF.